Listed here are 13 T cell receptor beta chains from one sample, sequenced in a study of shared clonotypes between healthy human individuals. Sequenced by immunoSEQ multiplex PCR; TCRdb stores in-frame clones only, minus some. The sample includes approximately 640,000 clones, 90% of them seen just once. Sequencing was carried out using memory CD8+ T cells from PBMCs. As to subset: CD45RO+ cells pooled with CCR7-negative TemRA cells. These TCRs come from a young man in good health. Some clones in this sample may be carry-over from other donors' samples.

The genes are TRBV29-1 and TRBJ1-2; no clear D gene. CDR1 and CDR2 from the germline V gene are SQVTM and ANQGSEA. The V end was cut by 0 bases, the J end by 0 bases, with 11 bases between. The CDR3 covers 15 residues. The CDR3 protein is CSVEDRDRPNYGYTF. As DNA, the CDR3 is TGCAGCGTTGAAGATCGAGACCGCCCTAACTATGGCTACACCTTC.

The chain employs TRBV5-6 and TRBJ1-2, with unresolved D. CDR1 is SGHDT, CDR2 YYEEEE, per germline. The CDR3 extends over 13 amino acids. The V end was cut by 0 bases, the J end by 4 bases, with 7 bases between. Here the CDR3 reads CASSLGVGYGYTF. CDR3 DNA sequence: TGTGCCAGCAGCTTGGGGGTTGGCTATGGCTACACCTTC. The full variable domain, rest sourced from reference TRBV5-6 and TRBJ1-2, is DAGVTQSPTHLIKTRGQQVTLRCSPKSGHDTVSWYQQALGQGPQFIFQYYEEEERQRGNFPDRFSGHQFPNYSSELNVNALLLGDSALYLCASSLGVGYGYTFGSGTRLTVV.

The chain has TRBV2 and TRBJ2-2; D not resolved. V lost 7 bases and J 8 bases, leaving 11 bases between the germline ends. Germline V gives CDR1 SNHLY, CDR2 FYNNEI. CDR3 length equals 12 residues. The CDR3 nucleotides read TGTGCCAGCAAGGGTGAGACTGGGGAGCTGTTTTTT. It specifies CASKGETGELFF.

This chain uses TRBV7-3 with TRBJ2-3; unclear D gene. This CDR3 comprises 12 residues. The germline CDR1 and CDR2 sequences are SGHTA and FQGTGA. Deletions cut 4 bases from V and 3 bases from J, with 5 bases between. The CDR3 here is CASSSTTDTQYF. In DNA, the CDR3 is TGTGCCAGCAGCTCCACGACAGATACGCAGTATTTT.

The rearrangement uses TRBV7-9 and TRBJ1-5; the D gene is possibly TRBD1 (6 bases). Germline CDR1 and CDR2: SEHNR and FQNEAQ (reference sequence). The CDR3 sequence is 12 residues long. V gave up 4 bases and J gave up 6 bases, with 7 bases separating them. The CDR3 sequence is CASSSGAQPQHF. The CDR3 DNA follows: TGTGCCAGCAGCTCAGGGGCTCAGCCCCAGCATTTT.

The count of this clone is one. The rearrangement links TRBV5-1 to TRBJ2-2; the match to TRBD2 covers 9 bases. The CDR3 spans 21 residues. Looked up from germline, CDR1 is SGHRS and CDR2 is YFSETQ. The junction had 15 bases not matched to a gene; V was cut back by 0 bases and J by 0 bases. This chain's CDR3 is CASSLGTWGPSGTSNTGELFF. The DNA for the CDR3 is TGCGCCAGCAGCTTGGGTACGTGGGGTCCTAGCGGGACTTCGAACACCGGGGAGCTGTTTTTT.

The chain couples TRBV11-2 to TRBJ2-2, with 8 bases identical to TRBD2. Germline V gene lookup returns CDR1 SGHAT and CDR2 FQNNGV. The CDR3 spans 16 residues. Trimming cost V 5 bases and J 4 bases; bases outside gene matches: 9. Written as DNA, the CDR3 is TGTGCCAGCAGCGCCAGGGGACTAGGTCGCACCGGGGAGCTGTTTTTT. It yields the protein CASSARGLGRTGELFF.

The rearrangement uses TRBV5-5 and TRBJ1-1; 9 nucleotides agree with TRBD1. The CDR3 runs 13 residues. V lost 4 bases and J lost 8; bases outside the gene matches: 6. CDR1 is SGHKS and CDR2 is YYEKEE in the germline V gene (reference sequence). CDR3 nucleotide sequence: TGTGCCAGCAGCCTATGGGACAGGGTGGAAGCTTTCTTT. It specifies CASSLWDRVEAFF. The whole variable domain, remainder taken from reference TRBV5-5 and TRBJ1-1, is DAGVTQSPTHLIKTRGQQVTLRCSPISGHKSVSWYQQVLGQGPQFIFQYYEKEERGRGNFPDRFSARQFPNYSSELNVNALLLGDSALYLCASSLWDRVEAFFGQGTRLTVV.

The chain combines TRBV27 with TRBJ2-3; D gene unclear. The CDR3 loop spans 14 amino acids. Germline V gives CDR1 MNHEY, CDR2 SMNVEV (reference sequence). The germline V and J ends were trimmed by 3 bases and 3 bases, with 10 bases remaining between them. CDR3 residues: CASSFMTATDTQYF. The CDR3, as DNA: TGTGCCAGCAGTTTTATGACGGCGACAGATACGCAGTATTTT.

V is TRBV5-8 and J is TRBJ1-2; TRBD1 agrees at 8 bases. Germline V lookup: CDR1 SGHTS, CDR2 YDEGEE. J gave up 6 bases and V 9 bases, and 7 bases lay outside the gene matches. This CDR3 contains 12 residues. The CDR3 DNA is TGTGCCACCTACCAGGGGGCGGATGGCTACACCTTC. Translating gives CATYQGADGYTF. The variable domain in full, with the rest retrieved from reference TRBV5-8 and TRBJ1-2, is EAGVTQSPTHLIKTRGQQATLRCSPISGHTSVYWYQQALGLGLQFLLWYDEGEERNRGNFPPRFSGRQFPNYSSELNVNALELEDSALYLCATYQGADGYTFGSGTRLTVV.

The V gene is TRBV6-5, the J gene TRBJ1-2, with 9 nucleotides matching TRBD1. Trimming removed 0 bases from V and 7 bases from J; junction bases left unmatched: 6. The CDR3 runs 15 residues. Per germline, CDR1 MNHEY and CDR2 SVGAGI. CDR3 sequence: CASSYSRTGASGYTF. As DNA, the CDR3 is TGTGCCAGCAGTTACTCGAGGACAGGGGCGAGTGGCTACACCTTC.

To note about this clone: In the same sample, other DNA sequences code for this CDR3. The chain joins TRBV7-9 to TRBJ2-7; no definite D call. This CDR3 has 11 residues. Germline CDR1 is SEHNR and CDR2 is FQNEAQ (reference sequence). Deletions cut 4 bases from V and 5 bases from J, with 6 bases between. CDR3 amino acids: CASSSSHEQYF. DNA of the CDR3: TGTGCCAGCAGCTCCAGCCACGAGCAGTACTTC. The full variable domain, with the rest looked up from reference TRBV7-9 and TRBJ2-7, is DTGVSQNPRHKITKRGQNVTFRCDPISEHNRLYWYRQTLGQGPEFLTYFQNEAQLEKSRLLSDRFSAERPKGSFSTLEIQRTEQGDSAMYLCASSSSHEQYFGPGTRLTVT.

The chain uses TRBV4-1 and TRBJ2-1, with 8 bases that match TRBD2. The J segment lost 4 bases and the V segment lost 4 bases, leaving 12 bases of the junction unmatched. The CDR3 is 17 amino acids. Germline CDR1 and CDR2: MGHRA and YSYEKL. In DNA form, the CDR3 reads TGCGCCAGCAGCCTAGTCCCCACTAGCGGCCCATACAATGAGCAGTTCTTC. It codes for CASSLVPTSGPYNEQFF.